This T cell receptor beta chain was recovered during a study of blood T cell repertoires in COVID-19. Clones were sequenced by immunoSEQ multiplex PCR, and TCRdb holds only the in-frame ones, with some missing. The table records some 200,000 clones, 70% to 90% of them present only once. V gave up 1 base and J gave up 0 bases, with 14 bases separating them. This CDR3 is 17 amino acids long. The germline V gene encodes CDR1 SGHTA and CDR2 FQGNSA. This chain joins TRBV7-2 and TRBJ2-3; tentative D call: TRBD2 (7 bases). Input material: peripheral blood. This sequence originates from a human donor in a cohort sampled during active COVID-19. The CDR3 loop is CASSLVGGLVSTDTQYF. DNA of the CDR3: TGTGCCAGCAGCTTAGTCGGGGGGCTAGTGAGCACAGATACGCAGTATTTT.